These T cell receptor beta chains were read from a single sample in a study of early T cells in non-severe SARS-CoV-2 infection. TCRdb reprocessed the 5' RACE reads with MiXCR, giving one entry per CDR3 protein. Of more than 65,000 distinct CDR3 sequences in the sample, approximately 13% are singletons; the top ten hold approximately 4.7%. The sequencing input was whole blood. These receptor sequences come from an adult who was a healthcare worker with PCR-confirmed SARS-CoV-2 infection or an uninfected control (not recorded which). The CDR3 runs from the conserved cysteine through the conserved F or W. D genes are given only for firm matches. Only some rows state a clone size, as once, few, many or a class for expanded clones.

>NA|TRBV29-1|TRBJ2-7|NA
TGCAGCGCCCCGACGAACCTATGCGAGGAGTACTTC
CSAPTNLCEEYF
>TRBD2|TRBV5-1|TRBJ2-3|many
TGCGCCAGCAGCTTGGTACTAGCGGGATCAGATACGCAGTATTTT
CASSLVLAGSDTQYF
>TRBD2|TRBV2|TRBJ2-7|NA
TGTGCCAGCAACACGGGACTAGCGGGGAACGAGCAGTACTTC
CASNTGLAGNEQYF
>TRBD1|TRBV5-1|TRBJ1-1|once
TGCGCCAGCAGCTGGGCCGTCGGGACAGGGGGCGCATCCTTAACTGAAGCTTTCTTT
CASSWAVGTGGASLTEAFF
>TRBD2|TRBV12-5|TRBJ2-3|NA
TGTGCTAGTGGTTTGACCCTAGCGGGGGTTCCAGATACGCAGTATTTT
CASGLTLAGVPDTQYF
>TRBD2|TRBV18|TRBJ2-6|many
TGTGCCAGCTCACCGACGGGAGGCTCTGGGGCCAACGTCCTGACTTTC
CASSPTGGSGANVLTF
>NA|TRBV7-9|TRBJ1-1|many
TGTGCCAGCAGCTCCGGAATAGCGGACGGCTTGAACACTGAAGCTTTCTTT
CASSSGIADGLNTEAFF
>NA|TRBV7-3|TRBJ2-3|few
TGTGCCAGCAGCCCAATCGGAGCTAGCACAGATACGCAGTATTTT
CASSPIGASTDTQYF
>TRBD1|TRBV7-9|TRBJ2-1|many
TGTGCCAGCAGCTCAGGCGGACGAGGACAGGGGGCCAATGAGCAGTTCTTC
CASSSGGRGQGANEQFF
>NA|TRBV20-1|TRBJ2-5|NA
TGCAGTGCTCTCAGGGCGGAGACCCAGTACTTC
CSALRAETQYF
>NA|TRBV12-3/TRBV12-4|TRBJ2-7|NA
TGTGCCAGCAGCATCCGGGAAGGACTCGAGCAGTACTTC
CASSIREGLEQYF
>NA|TRBV5-6|TRBJ2-5|many
TGTGCCAGCAGCTTGGCGGCCTTCCAAGAGACCCAGTACTTC
CASSLAAFQETQYF
>NA|TRBV6-1|TRBJ1-4|NA
TGTGCCATCCAACGGGGGTTCGATGAAAAACTGTTTTTT
CAIQRGFDEKLFF
>TRBD1|TRBV6-2/TRBV6-3|TRBJ2-5|many
TGTGCCAGCAGATCCGGCCGACAGGGGTTCGAGACCCAGTACTTC
CASRSGRQGFETQYF
>NA|TRBV6-4|TRBJ2-6|NA
TGTGCCAGCAGTGACTCGGGGACCTCTGGGGCCAACGTCCTGACTTTC
CASSDSGTSGANVLTF
>NA|TRBV11-2|TRBJ1-6|many
TGTGCCAGCAGCCCCAGAGGGGGGGCGAATTCACCCCTCCACTTT
CASSPRGGANSPLHF
>NA|TRBV29-1|TRBJ2-7|few
TGCAGCGTTGAAGATTCCGGGTTGGGGCAGTACTTC
CSVEDSGLGQYF
>NA|TRBV20-1|TRBJ2-3|few
TGCAGTGTTCCCTCAACAGATACGCAGTATTTT
CSVPSTDTQYF
>NA|TRBV28|TRBJ1-1|NA
TGTGCCAGCAGTTTACTGGAGGACACTGAAGCTTTCTTT
CASSLLEDTEAFF
>TRBD1|TRBV29-1|TRBJ2-7|few
TGCAGCGTTGAAAGAGGGGGCGGGCAGTACTTC
CSVERGGGQYF
>NA|TRBV5-1|TRBJ2-3|NA
TGCGCCAGCAGCTTGAGGCAGTTAGCAGATACGCAGTATTTT
CASSLRQLADTQYF
>TRBD1|TRBV18|TRBJ2-5|many
TGTGCCAGCTCACTAGACCTTTTACAGGGGAAAGAGACCCAGTACTTC
CASSLDLLQGKETQYF
>TRBD1|TRBV6-1|TRBJ1-4|many
TGTGCCAGCACGGGACAGGGGGCGCGGGGTGAAAAACTGTTTTTT
CASTGQGARGEKLFF
>NA|TRBV7-3|TRBJ2-5|many
TGTGCCAGCAGCCGGGGACGCGGAAGGACCCAGTACTTC
CASSRGRGRTQYF
>TRBD2|TRBV2|TRBJ2-1|few
TGTGCCAGCAGAGGGCTGGGACTAGCGGAACTCAATGAGCAGTTCTTC
CASRGLGLAELNEQFF
>TRBD2|TRBV6-4|TRBJ2-1|many
TGTGCCAGCAGTGACGAGACTAGCGGGGGTTCCTACAATGAGCAGTTCTTC
CASSDETSGGSYNEQFF
>NA|TRBV7-9|TRBJ2-4|many
TGTGCCAGCAGCTTAGTTCAGGACAGATGGTTGGCCAAAAACATTCAGTACTTC
CASSLVQDRWLAKNIQYF
>TRBD2|TRBV7-2|TRBJ2-1|NA
TGTGCCAGCAGCCAAACTAGCGGGACCTATGGGGAGCAGTTCTTC
CASSQTSGTYGEQFF
>NA|TRBV18|TRBJ2-5|many
TGTGCCAGCTCACCACAGGGGAAAGAGACCCAGTACTTC
CASSPQGKETQYF
>NA|TRBV7-8|TRBJ1-5|many
TGTGCCAGCAGCTTAGAGGACCGGCAGCCCCAGCATTTT
CASSLEDRQPQHF
>TRBD1|TRBV28|TRBJ2-7|NA
TGTGCCAGCAGTTTCTCCACGGGACAGGGGAACTACGAGCAGTACTTC
CASSFSTGQGNYEQYF
>NA|TRBV18|TRBJ2-7|many
TGTGCCAGCTCACAGGGACTGGAGGGAGTCGAGCAGTACTTC
CASSQGLEGVEQYF
>NA|TRBV10-3|TRBJ2-7|many
TGTGCCACCCAGCCGGGCGCCCGCTCCTACGAGCAGTACTTC
CATQPGARSYEQYF